This passage covers 13 T cell receptor beta chains from one sample sequenced in a study of shared clonotypes between healthy human individuals. The table came from immunoSEQ multiplex PCR; TCRdb's copy has only in-frame clones and leaves some out. Here the sample spans approximately 500,000 clones, approximately 82% being singletons. Sequencing used PBMCs. The receptor source for this set is a woman aged 40-49 years in good health. Some clones in this sample may be carry-over from other donors' samples.

This clone was observed a single time. V and J are TRBV5-1 and TRBJ2-3; 8 bases map to TRBD1. The V and J ends lost 0 bases and 1 base, in that order; junction bases with no gene match: 7. Germline V gives CDR1 SGHRS, CDR2 YFSETQ. CDR3 length: 17 residues. The CDR3 here is CASSLAITTGGTDTQYF. The CDR3 DNA is TGCGCCAGCAGCTTGGCCATAACGACAGGGGGCACAGATACGCAGTATTTT.

The chain uses TRBV28 and TRBJ1-2; the match to TRBD1 covers 7 bases. The germline gives CDR1 MDHEN, CDR2 SYDVKM. The CDR3 sequence is 14 residues long. With V trimmed by 6 bases and J by 7 bases, 11 bases remained unmatched. The CDR3 here is CASRPGTERRGYTF. The CDR3 bases are TGTGCCAGCAGGCCCGGGACAGAGCGACGTGGCTACACCTTC.

This clone was picked up one time. The chain couples TRBV11-3 to TRBJ2-2; 7 nucleotides match TRBD2. The trim removed 5 bases at V and 0 bases at J, leaving 3 bases unmatched. CDR1 SGHNT and CDR2 YENEEA come from the germline V gene. This CDR3 contains 15 residues. The CDR3 loop is CASSPGTTNTGELFF. In DNA form, the CDR3 reads TGTGCCAGCAGCCCCGGGACTACGAACACCGGGGAGCTGTTTTTT.

The V call is TRBV18, the J call TRBJ1-2, with D perhaps TRBD1 (5 bases). Germline CDR1 and CDR2: KGHSH and LQKENI. V gave up 4 bases and J gave up 3 bases, with 12 bases separating them. The length of the CDR3 is 14 residues. The CDR3 DNA follows: TGTGCCAGCTCACGATCAGGGTTCGACTATGGCTACACCTTC. Translating gives CASSRSGFDYGYTF.

The chain recombines TRBV7-3 with TRBJ2-5; unclear D gene. Germline V CDR1 and CDR2: SGHTA, FQGTGA. Trimming took 1 base from V and 3 from J, leaving 6 bases between them. The CDR3 length is 13 residues. This CDR3 reads CASSLKVEETQYF. In DNA, the CDR3 is TGTGCCAGCAGCTTAAAGGTGGAAGAGACCCAGTACTTC.

This sequence joins TRBV9 and TRBJ2-1, with D maybe TRBD2 (6 bases). V lost 0 bases and J 6 bases, leaving 13 bases between the germline ends. Germline loops: CDR1 SGDLS, CDR2 YYNGEE. The CDR3 totals 15 residues. CDR3 loop: CASSVAGTGGNEQFF. The CDR3 DNA reads TGTGCCAGCAGCGTAGCAGGTACCGGGGGCAATGAGCAGTTCTTC.

J is TRBJ2-6 and V is TRBV6-5; D is ambiguous. This CDR3 has 14 amino acids. The germline V gene encodes CDR1 MNHEY and CDR2 SVGAGI. V shed 2 bases and J shed 4 bases, with 6 bases lying between them. This CDR3 reads CASSYSRGANVLTF. The CDR3 nucleotides are TGTGCCAGCAGTTACAGCAGGGGGGCCAACGTCCTGACTTTC.

The CDR3 region is CASSPRGQETQYF. DNA for the CDR3: TGCGCCAGCAGCCCTAGGGGCCAAGAGACCCAGTACTTC. This chain connects TRBV5-1 to TRBJ2-5, with a weak D call TRBD1 (5 bases). Trimming shortened V by 4 bases and J by 1 base, and 8 bases separated the two germline ends. The CDR3 sequence is 13 residues long. Germline assignment: CDR1 SGHRS and CDR2 YFSETQ.

Turning to this clone: Additional DNA sequences in this sample encode the identical CDR3. V and J are TRBV6-1 and TRBJ1-2; D unclear. Trimming took 1 base from V and 2 from J, leaving 8 bases between them. This CDR3 spans 14 amino acids. From germline, CDR1 is MNHNS and CDR2 SASEGT. The CDR3 DNA follows: TGTGCCAGCAGTGAAGTCGGAGGGAACTATGGCTACACCTTC. Its protein is CASSEVGGNYGYTF.

The chain carries TRBV19 and TRBJ2-7; D is unclear. Per the germline V gene, CDR1 is LNHDA and CDR2 is SQIVND (reference sequence). The CDR3 has 12 residues. V shed 3 bases and J shed 5 bases, with 8 bases lying between them. The CDR3 is CASSIRPHEQYF. As DNA, the CDR3 is TGTGCCAGTAGTATTCGACCCCACGAGCAGTACTTC.

The genes are TRBV11-2 and TRBJ2-5; D possibly corresponds to TRBD1 (6 bases). This CDR3 contains 13 residues. Germline CDR1 reads SGHAT; CDR2 reads FQNNGV. Trimming removed 6 bases from V and 1 base from J, with 9 bases in between. CDR3 bases: TGTGCCAGCAGTGTGGACAGCCAAGAGACCCAGTACTTC. Translation gives CASSVDSQETQYF. Full variable domain (rest looked up from reference TRBV11-2 and TRBJ2-5): EAGVAQSPRYKIIEKRQSVAFWCNPISGHATLYWYQQILGQGPKLLIQFQNNGVVDDSQLPKDRFSAERLKGVDSTLKIQPAKLEDSAVYLCASSVDSQETQYFGPGTRLLVL.

This clone was observed a single time. The same CDR3 arises from other DNA sequences in this sample as well. This chain connects TRBV11-2 to TRBJ2-2; D assignment may be TRBD1 or TRBD2 (5 bases each). V lost 6 bases to trimming and J lost 6 bases, with 8 bases between them. CDR3 length: 12 amino acids. Germline V gives CDR1 SGHAT, CDR2 FQNNGV. CDR3 loop: CASSLGAGELFF. The CDR3 nucleotides are TGTGCCAGCAGTCTGGGGGCCGGGGAGCTGTTTTTT.

The chain has TRBV7-2 and TRBJ1-2; 10 positions agree with TRBD1. V lost 4 bases and J lost 8; bases outside the gene matches: 10. The V gene's germline CDR1 is SGHTA and CDR2 FQGNSA. There are 15 residues in the CDR3. DNA of the CDR3: TGTGCCAGCAGCTCACAAACCGGGACAGGGGTAGGCTACACCTTC. Translation: CASSSQTGTGVGYTF.